These T cell receptor beta chains were read from a single sample in a study of cytotoxic CD8 clonotypes in ibrutinib-treated CLL. Profiling relied on immunoSEQ multiplex PCR, and the TCRdb table lists in-frame clones only, not all of them. The profile shows tens of thousands of clones, roughly 71% of them singletons. This material consisted of PBMCs, taken after 12 months of ibrutinib treatment. These receptors all come from a human donor with chronic lymphocytic leukemia. CDR3s include the opening cysteine and the closing phenylalanine or tryptophan. The D gene is left open where the match is weak. Rows give clone size only sometimes, using once, few, many, or a class for an expanded clone.

d_call,clone_size,j_call,v_call,cdr3_aa,cdr3_nt
TRBD1,-,TRBJ2-7,TRBV5-4,CASSLGQGVSEQYF,TGTGCCAGCAGCCTGGGACAGGGGGTATCCGAGCAGTACTTC
-,-,TRBJ1-5,TRBV28,CASSQMGLDNQPQHF,TGTGCCAGCAGCCAGATGGGGCTCGACAATCAGCCCCAGCATTTT
TRBD1,many,TRBJ1-2,TRBV19,CASSISGTGDGYTF,TGTGCCAGTAGTATCTCCGGGACAGGGGACGGCTACACCTTC
TRBD2,-,TRBJ2-3,TRBV2,CASSGSGRANTQYF,TGTGCCAGCAGCGGGAGCGGGAGGGCAAATACGCAGTATTTT
-,-,TRBJ2-5,TRBV20-1,CSASPKETQYF,TGCAGTGCTAGTCCGAAGGAGACCCAGTACTTC
TRBD2,-,TRBJ2-3,TRBV4-1,CASSQDWLAGRSDTQYF,TGCGCCAGCAGCCAAGATTGGCTAGCGGGAAGATCAGATACGCAGTATTTT
TRBD1,-,TRBJ2-7,TRBV18,CASSEKGQGAYEQYF,TGTGCCAGCTCAGAAAAGGGACAGGGGGCCTACGAGCAGTACTTC
TRBD1,-,TRBJ2-5,TRBV19,CASSRGQGAQTQYF,TGTGCCAGTAGTCGAGGACAGGGGGCACAGACCCAGTACTTC
-,-,TRBJ2-7,TRBV10-2,CASRASEGTPSSYEQYF,TGCGCCAGCAGAGCCTCAGAGGGGACTCCTAGCTCCTACGAGCAGTACTTC
-,-,TRBJ2-6,TRBV9,CASSWGQGPSSGANVLTF,TGTGCCAGCAGCTGGGGGCAGGGGCCAAGCTCTGGGGCCAACGTCCTGACTTTC
-,-,TRBJ2-2,TRBV5-1,CASSSLGQGNTGELFF,TGCGCCAGCAGCTCCCTCGGGCAGGGGAACACCGGGGAGCTGTTTTTT
-,-,TRBJ1-2,TRBV10-1,CASSDVGQKVNYGYTF,TGCGCCAGCAGTGACGTAGGGCAGAAAGTTAACTATGGCTACACCTTC
-,-,TRBJ2-4,TRBV27,CASSLNPGVGALGLAKNIQYF,TGTGCCAGCAGTTTAAATCCGGGGGTCGGAGCCCTCGGCCTAGCCAAAAACATTCAGTACTTC
-,-,TRBJ2-7,TRBV5-6,CASSFSGVSYEQYF,TGTGCCAGCAGCTTTTCCGGGGTTTCCTACGAGCAGTACTTC
-,-,TRBJ1-3,TRBV28,CASSLAGFSGGNTIYF,TGTGCCAGCAGTTTGGCCGGTTTTTCGGGTGGAAACACCATATATTTT
TRBD1,-,TRBJ2-7,TRBV18,CASSPGQGAGEQYF,TGTGCCAGCTCACCAGGACAGGGGGCGGGTGAGCAGTACTTC
-,-,TRBJ2-7,TRBV13,CASSPRTEKNEQYF,TGTGCCAGCAGCCCCCGGACAGAGAAAAACGAGCAGTACTTC
TRBD2,-,TRBJ2-1,TRBV11-2,CASSLVGRVGNEQFF,TGTGCCAGCAGCTTAGTCGGGAGGGTAGGGAATGAGCAGTTCTTC
TRBD2,-,TRBJ2-3,TRBV5-1,CASSPTSGGDTQYF,TGCGCCAGCAGCCCGACTAGCGGGGGGGATACGCAGTATTTT
TRBD2,-,TRBJ2-3,TRBV29-1,CSVRTSGRVTQYF,TGCAGCGTTCGAACTAGCGGGAGGGTTACGCAGTATTTT
TRBD2,once,TRBJ2-6,TRBV19,CASSTPRREGLSGANVLTF,TGTGCCAGTAGTACCCCCCGGAGGGAGGGACTCTCTGGGGCCAACGTCCTGACTTTC
-,-,TRBJ2-1,TRBV5-1,CASSPRSYPYNEQFF,TGCGCCAGCAGCCCCCGGTCCTACCCCTACAATGAGCAGTTCTTC
-,-,TRBJ1-3,TRBV9,CASSVATGSRNTIYF,TGTGCCAGCAGCGTAGCTACAGGGTCTAGAAACACCATATATTTT
TRBD2,-,TRBJ2-7,TRBV4-2,CASSQDRAASGTNYEQYF,TGTGCCAGCAGCCAAGACCGGGCGGCTAGCGGGACCAACTACGAGCAGTACTTC
TRBD2,-,TRBJ2-2,TRBV13,CASSLGFLAGEGTGELFF,TGTGCCAGCAGCTTAGGCTTCTTAGCGGGAGAGGGTACCGGGGAGCTGTTTTTT
TRBD2,-,TRBJ2-1,TRBV4-1,CASSQVGLAGNEQFF,TGCGCCAGCAGCCAAGTGGGACTAGCGGGAAATGAGCAGTTCTTC